Presented here are 12 T cell receptor beta chains from one specimen sequenced in a study of cytomegalovirus exposure and HLA in healthy donors. Primers: 60 Vbeta forward and 13 Jbeta reverse. Sequencing used immunoSEQ multiplex PCR; TCRdb keeps in-frame clones, though not all of them. The sample carries around 120,000 clones, over 70% recorded once. Sequencing was performed on PBMCs. The origin of the receptors is a female donor in good health and CMV-seropositive.

This sequence joins TRBV19 and TRBJ1-5, with D uncertain. The germline V gene has CDR1 LNHDA and CDR2 SQIVND (reference sequence). The length of the CDR3 is 13 residues. V was cut by 3 bases and J by 4 bases, with 7 bases left in between. The CDR3 DNA reads TGTGCCAGTAGTATGGCGGGGAATCAGCCCCAGCATTTT. Translation gives CASSMAGNQPQHF.

This clone has just a few counts. The chain is built from TRBV6-1 and TRBJ1-5; a possible D gene is TRBD1 (6 bases). Germline V lookup: CDR1 MNHNS, CDR2 SASEGT. This CDR3 is 15 amino acids long. V lost 2 bases to trimming and J lost 7 bases, with 15 bases between them. As DNA, the CDR3 is TGTGCCAGCAGTGAACGGGCAGGGGTCAGGCAGCCCCAGCATTTT. Protein product: CASSERAGVRQPQHF.

The chain joins TRBV6-5 to TRBJ1-2; possibly TRBD1 for D (5 bases). The CDR3 runs to 14 residues. V dropped 2 bases and J dropped 0 bases, with 7 bases sitting between them. The germline gives CDR1 MNHEY, CDR2 SVGAGI. CDR3 residues: CASSYGAANYGYTF. In nucleotides, the CDR3 is TGTGCCAGCAGTTACGGGGCAGCTAACTATGGCTACACCTTC.

Only a few counts were recorded for this clone. The chain combines TRBV7-2 with TRBJ2-7; tentative D call: TRBD1 (5 bases). The CDR3 has 15 amino acids. Between the trimmed V and J ends, which lost 1 base and 4 bases, there was a span of 14 bases. Germline V gene data show CDR1 as SGHTA and CDR2 as FQGNSA. The CDR3 region is CASSLVAGKLYEQYF. The CDR3 DNA reads as TGTGCCAGCAGCTTAGTGGCAGGGAAACTTTACGAGCAGTACTTC.

This chain connects TRBV18 to TRBJ1-5, with 7 nucleotides matching TRBD1. The J segment lost 0 bases and the V segment lost 3 bases, leaving 5 bases of the junction unmatched. The CDR3 is 16 residues long. The germline gives CDR1 KGHSH, CDR2 LQKENI. CDR3 region: CASSPGQVVSNQPQHF. The CDR3 DNA reads as TGTGCCAGCTCACCCGGACAGGTGGTTAGCAATCAGCCCCAGCATTTT.

The rearrangement joins TRBV7-3 to TRBJ2-7; 8 bases match TRBD2. Germline assignment: CDR1 SGHTA and CDR2 FQGTGA. CDR3 length: 15 amino acids. After removal of 5 bases from V and 2 bases from J, the junction contained 8 bases not matched to a gene. In DNA, the CDR3 is TGTGCCAGCAGCGTTAGCGGGGCTAAAGCCTACGAGCAGTACTTC. Its translation is CASSVSGAKAYEQYF.

V usage is TRBV4-1 and J usage is TRBJ2-5; 9 bases line up with TRBD1. The J call may not be correct, given that the DNA end is closer to TRBJ2-7. Germline CDR1 is MGHRA and CDR2 is YSYEKL. CDR3 size: 15 residues. The CDR3 DNA reads TGCGCCAGCAGCCAAGCGGGACAGGGACCCTACGAGCAGTACTTC. It yields the protein CASSQAGQGPYEQYF.

V gene TRBV9 combines with J gene TRBJ2-2; a weak D match, TRBD2 (7 bases). The germline gives CDR1 SGDLS, CDR2 YYNGEE. This CDR3 contains 17 residues. V lost 2 bases to trimming and J lost 4 bases, with 18 bases between them. CDR3 bases: TGTGCCAGCAGCGTCGGGGTGGGGGGGCATGGCACCGGGGAGCTGTTTTTT. Translation gives CASSVGVGGHGTGELFF. Full variable domain (outside the CDR3, taken from reference TRBV9 and TRBJ2-2): DSGVTQTPKHLITATGQRVTLRCSPRSGDLSVYWYQQSLDQGLQFLIQYYNGEERAKGNILERFSAQQFPDLHSELNLSSLELGDSALYFCASSVGVGGHGTGELFFGEGSRLTVL.

The V call is TRBV28, the J call TRBJ1-6; D remains unclear. V dropped 8 bases and J dropped 4 bases, with 9 bases sitting between them. Germline V gene data show CDR1 as MDHEN and CDR2 as SYDVKM. This CDR3 spans 13 amino acids. CDR3 sequence (DNA): TGTGCCAGCGGCCCTCTGTATAATTCACCCCTCCACTTT. Translated: CASGPLYNSPLHF. Filled out from reference TRBV28 and TRBJ1-6, the complete variable domain reads DVKVTQSSRYLVKRTGEKVFLECVQDMDHENMFWYRQDPGLGLRLIYFSYDVKMKEKGDIPEGYSVSREKKERFSLILESASTNQTSMYLCASGPLYNSPLHFGNGTRLTVT.

This chain connects TRBV5-1 to TRBJ1-1, with TRBD1 as a possible D gene (6 bases). CDR1 and CDR2 from the germline V gene are SGHRS and YFSETQ. CDR3 size: 15 residues. Trimming left V 4 bases short and J 4 bases short, with 17 bases between. The CDR3 nucleotides are TGCGCCAGCAGCCCCTCACAGGGACGGAGCACTGAAGCTTTCTTT. Translation: CASSPSQGRSTEAFF.

A single count supports this clone. The chain recombines TRBV11-2 with TRBJ2-1; 8 nucleotides match TRBD2. Germline V gives CDR1 SGHAT, CDR2 FQNNGV. This CDR3 contains 14 residues. The junction had 2 bases not matched to a gene; V was cut back by 3 bases and J by 4 bases. The CDR3: CASSFSGVYNEQFF. CDR3 bases: TGTGCCAGCAGCTTTAGCGGGGTGTACAATGAGCAGTTCTTC.

The V and J genes are TRBV4-3 and TRBJ1-4; D unresolved. The germline V gene encodes CDR1 LGHNA and CDR2 YSLEER. V lost 3 bases, J lost 8 bases, and 16 bases lay in between. This CDR3 contains 15 residues. The CDR3 loop reads CASSQAAGFGEKLFF. In DNA form, the CDR3 reads TGCGCCAGCAGCCAGGCAGCGGGTTTCGGGGAAAAACTGTTTTTT.